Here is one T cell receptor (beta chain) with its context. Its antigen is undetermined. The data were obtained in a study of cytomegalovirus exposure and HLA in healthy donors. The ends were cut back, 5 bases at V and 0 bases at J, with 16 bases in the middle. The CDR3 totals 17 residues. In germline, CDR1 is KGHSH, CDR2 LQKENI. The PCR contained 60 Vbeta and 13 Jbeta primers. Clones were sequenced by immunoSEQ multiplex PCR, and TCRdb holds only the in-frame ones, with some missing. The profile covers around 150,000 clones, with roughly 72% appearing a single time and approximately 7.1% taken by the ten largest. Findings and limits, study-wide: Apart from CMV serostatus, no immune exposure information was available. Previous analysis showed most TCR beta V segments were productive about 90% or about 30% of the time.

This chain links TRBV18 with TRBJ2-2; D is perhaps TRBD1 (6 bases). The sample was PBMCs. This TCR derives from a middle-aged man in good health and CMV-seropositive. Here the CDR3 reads CASSADRRLANTGELFF. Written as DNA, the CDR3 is TGTGCCAGCTCAGCCGACAGGCGACTCGCGAACACCGGGGAGCTGTTTTTT.